The source of this T cell receptor beta chain is a study of circulating and synovial CD4+ cells in juvenile arthritis. The study, taken as a whole, reports: The pathogenic-like versus bulk T cell difference escaped Vbeta family analysis. CPL versus bulk CD4 samples: T cell genome counts differed by at least an order of magnitude. Some such blood samples were as oligoclonal as synovium.

With respect to this clone: The antigen is not known.

Repertoires were generated with immunoSEQ multiplex PCR, while TCRdb's copy carries only in-frame clones and drops some. Of approximately 16,000 clones in the sample, around 91% were seen once. Trimming stripped 3 bases from V and 6 bases from J, with 13 bases between. CDR1 and CDR2 (germline): SGHNT, YYREEE (reference sequence). This CDR3 comprises 13 residues. Sequenced samples came from active juvenile idiopathic arthritis patients. The J gene is TRBJ2-7, the V gene TRBV5-4; D perhaps matches TRBD2 (6 bases). This receptor was taken from a human donor with juvenile idiopathic arthritis. Sequencing was carried out using CD4+ T cells from blood. In nucleotides, the CDR3 is TGTGCCAGCAGCTCCGCGTTGGAGGGCGAGCAGTACTTC. Its protein is CASSSALEGEQYF.